This T cell receptor (beta chain) was obtained from a study of shared T cell receptors in the human thymus. Germline CDR1 MNHEY, CDR2 SVGAGI. This CDR3 is built from 14 residues. With V trimmed by 0 bases and J by 7 bases, 6 bases remained unmatched. The data were produced by immunoSEQ multiplex PCR, yet TCRdb's version contains in-frame clones alone and is incomplete. Of hundreds of thousands of clones in the sample, roughly 86% are singletons; the top ten hold roughly 0.0086%. These same records also appear under a second study, on human thymus T cells. From that study: An apparent bias in V and J gene usage was seen in thymic and blood repertoires. Related studies noted strongly shared thymic repertoires across unrelated people.

Sequenced input: thymocytes. J is TRBJ2-7 and V is TRBV6-5; 7 nucleotides line up with TRBD2. This sequence was found in a boy under two years old with a congenital heart defect. CDR3 in DNA: TGTGCCAGCAGTTACTCAGCGTCAGCGGGGGAGCAGTACTTC. Its protein product is CASSYSASAGEQYF.